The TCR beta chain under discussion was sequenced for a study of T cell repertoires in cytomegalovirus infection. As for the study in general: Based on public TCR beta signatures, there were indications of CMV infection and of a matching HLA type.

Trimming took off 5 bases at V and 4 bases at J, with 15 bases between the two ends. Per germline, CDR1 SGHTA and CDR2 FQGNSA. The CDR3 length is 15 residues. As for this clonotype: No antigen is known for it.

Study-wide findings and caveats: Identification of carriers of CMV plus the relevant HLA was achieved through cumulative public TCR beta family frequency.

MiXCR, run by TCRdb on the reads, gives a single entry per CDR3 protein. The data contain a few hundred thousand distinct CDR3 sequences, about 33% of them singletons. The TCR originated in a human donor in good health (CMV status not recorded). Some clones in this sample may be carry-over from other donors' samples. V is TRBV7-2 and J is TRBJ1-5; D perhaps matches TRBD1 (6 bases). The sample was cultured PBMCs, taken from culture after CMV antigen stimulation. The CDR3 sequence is CASSPVGRGNQPQHF. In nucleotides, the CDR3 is TGTGCCAGCAGCCCGGTGGGCAGGGGAAATCAGCCCCAGCATTTT.